These 7 T cell receptor beta chains were sequenced from one sample in a study of blood T cells in healthy people across ages. Through a sample-barcoded 5' primer and a J-beta primer mix, a second PCR was run for about 6 to 11 cycles. From the 5' RACE reads, TCRdb called clonotypes with MiXCR, one entry per CDR3 protein. The sample yields some 640,000 distinct CDR3 sequences, roughly 49% seen once. Sample: blood. The receptor source for this set is an older woman in good health.

This clonotype was seen only a few times. The chain carries TRBV9 and TRBJ1-4, with TRBD1 as a possible D gene (5 bases). This CDR3 comprises 15 residues. Germline V lookup: CDR1 SGDLS, CDR2 YYNGEE. The V end was cut by 3 bases, the J end by 8 bases, with 17 bases between. DNA of the CDR3: TGTGCCAGCAGCGGTTCCGGGACGGGCCGGGAAAAACTGTTTTTT. It translates to CASSGSGTGREKLFF.

This chain links TRBV7-9 with TRBJ2-2; possibly TRBD1 for D (6 bases). The CDR3 covers 14 residues. Germline V CDR1 and CDR2: SEHNR, FQNEAQ (reference sequence). With 5 bases removed from V and 4 bases from J, the gap between germline ends came to 11 bases. CDR3 residues: CASSPDRSTGELFF. The CDR3 coding sequence is TGTGCCAGCAGCCCAGACAGGAGCACCGGGGAGCTGTTTTTT.

This clonotype was seen ten or more times. This sequence joins TRBV20-1 and TRBJ2-7; D tentatively fits TRBD1 or TRBD2 (6 bases each). This CDR3 contains 16 residues. V shed 5 bases and J shed 0 bases, with 20 bases lying between them. Germline V gene data show CDR1 as DFQATT and CDR2 as SNEGSKA (reference sequence). CDR3: CSAPRGGTLSSYEQYF. CDR3 coding DNA: TGCAGTGCTCCACGAGGGGGGACTTTGAGCTCCTACGAGCAGTACTTC.

V gene TRBV5-1 combines with J gene TRBJ2-7, with D perhaps matching TRBD1 (5 bases). The V gene's germline CDR1 is SGHRS and CDR2 YFSETQ. The V end was cut by 3 bases, the J end by 2 bases, with 15 bases between. CDR3 length: 15 amino acids. The CDR3, as DNA: TGCGCCAGCAGCTCGGGTCAGGGTCATCCCTACGAGCAGTACTTC. This sequence encodes CASSSGQGHPYEQYF.

This clonotype was picked up many times. This chain connects TRBV6-5 to TRBJ2-1; D not resolved. The V and J ends lost 6 bases and 6 bases respectively, with 12 bases between them. In germline, CDR1 is MNHEY, CDR2 SVGAGI. This CDR3 spans 13 amino acids. Here the CDR3 reads CASSVLGTNEQFF. For the CDR3, the DNA is TGTGCCAGCAGCGTCCTGGGTACCAATGAGCAGTTCTTC.

A few counts support this clonotype. The J gene is TRBJ1-2, the V gene TRBV29-1; 11 nucleotides line up with TRBD1. V was pared by 3 bases and J by 8 bases, with 5 bases of the junction left unmatched. Germline V gene data show CDR1 as SQVTM and CDR2 as ANQGSEA. This CDR3 has 13 residues. The CDR3 bases are TGCAGCGTTGAGGGTGGGACAGGGGGAGGCTACACCTTC. This gives the protein CSVEGGTGGGYTF.

There are a few counts of this clonotype. Written as DNA, the CDR3 is TGCAGCGCCGGACTGGCGGGGCTAGCCAAAAACATTCAGTACTTC. Translating it yields CSAGLAGLAKNIQYF. The gene calls are TRBV29-1 and TRBJ2-4; D is possibly TRBD2 (6 bases). The ends were cut back, 7 bases at V and 0 bases at J, with 16 bases in the middle. CDR1 and CDR2 (germline): SQVTM, ANQGSEA. The CDR3 totals 15 residues.